This T cell receptor beta chain comes out of a study of CD4 T cells in relation to SARS-CoV-2 and coronaviruses. TCRdb's copy holds only in-frame clones and misses some; the assay was immunoSEQ multiplex PCR. The sample carries 18,000 or so clones, 65% to 75% recorded once. Findings of the study overall: No crossreactivity against non-spike viral proteins was tested here. Pre-pandemic and post-infection samples never came from the same donor.

CDR1 is SGHVS, CDR2 FNYEAQ, per germline. Trimming left V 1 base short and J 7 bases short, with 14 bases between. The CDR3 contains 15 residues. This clone was counted between two and nine times. Its antigen is unknown. Before the COVID-19 pandemic, during about 2010-2018, CD4+ T cells were taken from unexposed donors. After ten to eleven days of culture, CD4+ T cells were isolated. Testing used SARS-CoV-2 S/N and four cold-coronavirus spikes on unexposed-donor CD4+ T cells, cells permitting. Each well had a few million PBMCs in around 4.9% human AB serum with IL-2. The V call is TRBV7-6, the J call TRBJ1-5; D perhaps matches TRBD1 (5 bases). Sequencing was carried out using CD4+ T cells from PBMCs, cultured in vitro. This receptor was obtained from a human donor in good health. The CDR3 reads CASSLVLGLGQPQHF. The DNA of the CDR3 is TGTGCCAGCAGCTTAGTTTTGGGGCTTGGACAGCCCCAGCATTTT.